The 20 T cell receptor beta chains listed next were all sequenced from one sample in a study of shared clonotypes between healthy human individuals. Sequencing was performed with immunoSEQ multiplex PCR; in TCRdb, only in-frame clones are kept and a portion is missing. The sample carries a few million clones, approximately 94% recorded once. Sequenced sample: naive CD4+ T cells sorted from blood. Subset noted: CD45RA+ positively selected. The receptors were sampled from a man aged 18 to 29 in good health.

The gene calls are TRBV19 and TRBJ1-6; TRBD1 matches at 7 bases. The germline CDR1 and CDR2 sequences are LNHDA and SQIVND (reference sequence). V lost 10 bases, J lost 3 bases, and 3 bases stayed unmatched. This CDR3 comprises 13 residues. The CDR3 is CATQGDYNSPLHF. The CDR3 DNA reads as TGTGCCACTCAGGGGGACTATAATTCACCCCTCCACTTT.

This clone occurred once. The J gene is TRBJ1-4, the V gene TRBV6-1; 8 nucleotides line up with TRBD1. Germline CDR1 reads MNHNS; CDR2 reads SASEGT. The ends lost 3 bases at V and 7 bases at J; junction bases unmatched: 4. The CDR3 is 14 amino acids. The DNA of the CDR3 is TGTGCCAGCAGTGAGCAGGGGGCGAGTGAAAAACTGTTTTTT. Amino acids: CASSEQGASEKLFF.

In DNA, the CDR3 is TGTGCCAGCAGCTTTGGACAGGGCCCAACCAACGAGCAGTACTTC. Translating it yields CASSFGQGPTNEQYF. This chain joins TRBV7-6 and TRBJ2-7, with 8 bases matching TRBD1. The germline CDR1 and CDR2 sequences are SGHVS and FNYEAQ. V shed 3 bases, J shed 5 bases, and the junction held 9 bases outside the gene matches. This CDR3 region has 15 residues. Supplemented by reference TRBV7-6 and TRBJ2-7, the full variable domain reads GAGVSQSPRYKVTKRGQDVALRCDPISGHVSLYWYRQALGQGPEFLTYFNYEAQQDKSGLPNDRFSAERPEGSISTLTIQRTEQRDSAMYRCASSFGQGPTNEQYFGPGTRLTVT.

The J gene is TRBJ1-3, the V gene TRBV11-2, with a possible D match to TRBD1 (6 bases). This CDR3 spans 15 amino acids. The germline gives CDR1 SGHAT, CDR2 FQNNGV. Trimming took 4 bases from V and 1 from J, leaving 11 bases between them. The CDR3 loop reads CASSSDRPSGNTIYF. The CDR3 coding sequence is TGTGCCAGCAGCTCGGACAGACCTTCTGGAAACACCATATATTTT.

The CDR3 DNA is TGTGCCAGCAGCTCCAGCGCCGGGACAGGGGCCACAGATACGCAGTATTTT. Its protein is CASSSSAGTGATDTQYF. This rearrangement joins TRBV7-9 to TRBJ2-3; 10 bases line up with TRBD1. The CDR3 consists of 17 residues. V lost 4 bases, J lost 2 bases, and 9 bases stayed unmatched. Germline-derived CDR1 and CDR2 are SEHNR and FQNEAQ (reference sequence).

Remarks on this clone: In the same sample, other DNA sequences code for this CDR3. The chain is built from TRBV6-5 and TRBJ2-5; TRBD1 agrees at 9 bases. The CDR3 runs 15 residues. With V trimmed by 0 bases and J by 5 bases, 4 bases remained unmatched. CDR1 and CDR2 (germline): MNHEY, SVGAGI. CDR3 sequence: CASSYSGQGGETQYF. The CDR3 DNA is TGTGCCAGCAGTTACTCGGGACAGGGCGGGGAGACCCAGTACTTC.

This rearrangement joins TRBV28 to TRBJ1-3; 7 bases fit TRBD1. The CDR3 contains 16 residues. Germline lookup yields CDR1 MDHEN and CDR2 SYDVKM. The ends lost 5 bases at V and 1 base at J; junction bases unmatched: 8. CDR3 in DNA: TGTGCCAGCAGTCCCCAGGGGGTCCGGTCTGGAAACACCATATATTTT. This encodes CASSPQGVRSGNTIYF.

The chain couples TRBV25-1 to TRBJ1-2, with TRBD1 matching over 9 bases. The CDR3 has 18 amino acids. J gave up 2 bases and V 7 bases, and 17 bases lay outside the gene matches. Germline V gene data show CDR1 as MGHDK and CDR2 as SYGVNS. The CDR3 sequence is CASTPFVGAGTGNYGYTF. In DNA, the CDR3 is TGTGCCAGCACCCCATTCGTGGGGGCCGGGACAGGGAACTATGGCTACACCTTC.

The CDR3 sequence is CATREGGNTEAFF. In DNA form, the CDR3 reads TGCGCCACCCGCGAGGGGGGGAACACTGAAGCTTTCTTT. This sequence joins TRBV5-1 and TRBJ1-1; D possibly corresponds to TRBD1 (6 bases). There are 13 residues in the CDR3. Germline CDR1 SGHRS, CDR2 YFSETQ. V was clipped by 9 bases and J by 1 base, with 13 bases between them.

The chain uses TRBV30 and TRBJ2-1, with TRBD2 matching over 12 bases. The CDR3 loop spans 13 amino acids. The V and J ends lost 5 bases and 11 bases, in that order; junction bases with no gene match: 7. Germline lookup yields CDR1 GTSNPN and CDR2 SVGIG (reference sequence). The CDR3 region has the DNA TGTGCCTGGTCCGGGACTAGCGGGCCTAAGCAGTTCTTC. Protein: CAWSGTSGPKQFF.

The chain uses TRBV27 and TRBJ2-5; 8 bases agree with TRBD1. Trimming at V came to 5 bases and at J to 2 bases, leaving 10 bases not matched to a gene. CDR3 length: 16 amino acids. Germline CDR1 and CDR2: MNHEY and SMNVEV (reference sequence). CDR3 protein: CASSNIGQGPQETQYF. In nucleotides, the CDR3 is TGTGCCAGCAGTAATATCGGACAGGGCCCACAAGAGACCCAGTACTTC.

This chain uses TRBV7-2 with TRBJ2-2; D is unresolved. The CDR3 contains 15 residues. The germline V and J ends were trimmed by 1 base and 2 bases, with 8 bases remaining between them. CDR1 and CDR2 from the germline V gene are SGHTA and FQGNSA. The CDR3 DNA is TGTGCCAGCAGCTTAGTAACAGCTAACACCGGGGAGCTGTTTTTT. Translated: CASSLVTANTGELFF.

CDR3 in amino acids: CASRADSGAFF. The CDR3 DNA is TGTGCCAGCAGGGCGGATTCGGGAGCTTTCTTT. The chain links TRBV28 to TRBJ1-1; D remains ambiguous. The CDR3 extends over 11 amino acids. Germline V lookup: CDR1 MDHEN, CDR2 SYDVKM. V lost 6 bases and J lost 10, with 12 bases in between.

The chain has TRBV29-1 and TRBJ2-7; D possibly corresponds to TRBD1 (5 bases). Germline V lookup: CDR1 SQVTM, CDR2 ANQGSEA. The CDR3 length is 12 residues. V was trimmed by 3 bases and J by 3 bases, leaving 9 bases between them. CDR3 nucleotides: TGCAGCGTTGATGCAGGGTACTACGAGCAGTACTTC. Translated, it gives CSVDAGYYEQYF.

The chain joins TRBV11-2 to TRBJ1-2, with a tentative D call TRBD1 (6 bases). The ends were cut back, 5 bases at V and 0 bases at J, with 13 bases in the middle. Germline CDR1 and CDR2: SGHAT and FQNNGV. CDR3 size: 15 residues. DNA of the CDR3: TGTGCCAGCAGCCGCCTGGACAGCTCTAACTATGGCTACACCTTC. Translation: CASSRLDSSNYGYTF.

The chain has TRBV7-9 and TRBJ2-3, with 10 bases identical to TRBD1. The CDR3 length is 14 residues. The germline CDR1 and CDR2 sequences are SEHNR and FQNEAQ (reference sequence). Trimming cost V 4 bases and J 3 bases; bases outside gene matches: 1. The CDR3 nucleotides read TGTGCCAGCAGCTGGGGACAGGGGACAGATACGCAGTATTTT. Protein: CASSWGQGTDTQYF.

CDR3 amino acids: CASSLDARETQYF. The CDR3, as DNA: TGTGCCAGCAGCTTAGATGCCCGTGAGACCCAGTACTTC. This chain uses TRBV7-9 with TRBJ2-5; no reliable D call. There are 13 residues in the CDR3. Germline V CDR1 and CDR2: SEHNR, FQNEAQ (reference sequence). V was trimmed by 1 base and J by 5 bases, leaving 8 bases between them.

The rearrangement links TRBV4-2 to TRBJ2-3, with 12 bases lining up with TRBD2. CDR3 size: 15 residues. From germline, CDR1 is LGHNA and CDR2 YNFKEQ. Trimming at V came to 3 bases and at J to 4 bases, leaving 2 bases not matched to a gene. The CDR3 DNA sequence: TGTGCCAGCAGCCAGACTAGCGGGGGTCCAGATACGCAGTATTTT. Its protein is CASSQTSGGPDTQYF.

The chain carries TRBV5-1 and TRBJ1-5; D not resolved. Germline loops: CDR1 SGHRS, CDR2 YFSETQ. There are 13 residues in the CDR3. Trimming stripped 6 bases from V and 6 bases from J, with 13 bases between. This CDR3 reads CASTPGPGQPQHF. As DNA, the CDR3 is TGCGCCAGCACGCCCGGGCCCGGTCAGCCCCAGCATTTT.

The chain couples TRBV4-1 to TRBJ2-5; 12 bases line up with TRBD2. TRBJ2-7 matches the DNA end more closely, so the J call is doubtful. The CDR3 has 16 residues. Germline V CDR1 and CDR2: MGHRA, YSYEKL. The CDR3 here is CASSQTRTSGMGEQYF. The CDR3 nucleotides read TGCGCCAGCAGCCAAACCAGGACTAGCGGGATGGGCGAGCAGTACTTC.